These 14 T cell receptor beta chains came from one sample sequenced in a study of blood T cell repertoires in COVID-19. Assay used: immunoSEQ multiplex PCR; TCRdb lists only in-frame clones, some missing. This sample has over 200,000 clones; almost 90% occur once, and the top ten carry less than 3%. The specimen was peripheral blood. The receptors derive from a woman aged 55-69 years with acute or convalescent COVID-19.

The chain links TRBV13 to TRBJ1-3; 8 bases are a match to TRBD1. The V and J ends lost 0 bases and 4 bases, in that order; junction bases with no gene match: 8. Germline CDR1 reads PRHDT; CDR2 reads FYEKMQ (reference sequence). The length of the CDR3 is 17 residues. CDR3 sequence: CASSLGRLDRAGNTIYF. CDR3 nucleotide sequence: TGTGCCAGCAGCTTAGGCCGATTGGACAGGGCCGGAAACACCATATATTTT.

The chain recombines TRBV7-2 with TRBJ2-7, with a tentative D call TRBD2 (6 bases). The V and J ends lost 3 bases and 4 bases respectively, with 13 bases between them. Germline-derived CDR1 and CDR2 are SGHTA and FQGNSA. The CDR3 is 14 residues long. CDR3 coding DNA: TGTGCCAGCAGCTTCCCCGGGGGACCTTACGAGCAGTACTTC. This codes for CASSFPGGPYEQYF.

The chain employs TRBV5-4 and TRBJ1-2, with no clear D. The V end lost 0 bases, the J end lost 4 bases, and 4 bases lay between the germline ends. CDR3 size: 12 residues. Germline values: CDR1 SGHNT, CDR2 YYREEE (reference sequence). CDR3 sequence (DNA): TGTGCCAGCAGCTTGGCCGGCTATGGCTACACCTTC. It yields the protein CASSLAGYGYTF.

This chain joins TRBV11-2 and TRBJ2-3; no reliable D call. Trimming pared 5 bases from V and 1 base from J, leaving 16 bases between. This CDR3 has 16 residues. Per the germline V gene, CDR1 is SGHAT and CDR2 is FQNNGV. CDR3: CASSPLGPAGTDTQYF. CDR3 DNA sequence: TGTGCCAGCAGCCCGCTAGGCCCGGCAGGCACAGATACGCAGTATTTT.

The V gene is TRBV30, the J gene TRBJ1-3; D might be TRBD1 (6 bases). Germline CDR1 reads GTSNPN; CDR2 reads SVGIG (reference sequence). The CDR3 is 16 residues long. Trimming cost V 5 bases and J 1 base, with 18 bases left between them. CDR3 loop: CAWADRTAMSGNTIYF. For the CDR3, the DNA is TGTGCCTGGGCTGACAGGACAGCAATGTCTGGAAACACCATATATTTT.

The chain employs TRBV24-1 and TRBJ2-3; TRBD2 matches at 14 bases. After removal of 5 bases from V and 2 bases from J, the junction contained 11 bases not matched to a gene. Germline-derived CDR1 and CDR2 are KGHDR and SFDVKD. The CDR3 contains 19 residues. This CDR3 is CATSARGLAGALPTDTQYF. The CDR3 DNA is TGTGCCACCAGTGCCCGGGGACTAGCGGGGGCCCTTCCCACAGATACGCAGTATTTT.

The chain links TRBV24-1 to TRBJ1-4, with D tentatively TRBD1 (5 bases). Looked up from germline, CDR1 is KGHDR and CDR2 is SFDVKD. This CDR3 has 17 amino acids. V lost 1 base and J 8 bases, leaving 19 bases between the germline ends. The CDR3 loop reads CATSDFPGCSMREKLFF. CDR3 in DNA: TGTGCCACCAGTGATTTTCCAGGGTGTAGCATGCGGGAAAAACTGTTTTTT.

The rearrangement links TRBV7-6 to TRBJ2-5; maybe TRBD1 (5 bases). This CDR3 region has 16 residues. Germline-derived CDR1 and CDR2 are SGHVS and FNYEAQ. The germline V and J ends were trimmed by 0 bases and 1 base, with 12 bases remaining between them. The CDR3: CASSLATVSGQETQYF. The CDR3 nucleotides read TGTGCCAGCAGCTTAGCGACAGTCTCGGGCCAAGAGACCCAGTACTTC.

This chain links TRBV6-6 with TRBJ1-1; D may be TRBD1 (5 bases). The germline V gene encodes CDR1 MNHNY and CDR2 SVGAGI (reference sequence). V was clipped by 7 bases and J by 7 bases, with 25 bases between them. There are 16 residues in the CDR3. CDR3 in amino acids: CASNQGALGAANEAFF. CDR3 sequence (DNA): TGTGCCAGCAACCAGGGTGCCCTTGGGGCGGCCAATGAAGCTTTCTTT.

CDR3 sequence: CASSESRSSYNSPLHF. CDR3 sequence (DNA): TGTGCCAGCAGTGAATCCCGGAGCTCCTATAATTCACCCCTCCACTTT. The V and J genes are TRBV25-1 and TRBJ1-6; the D is unclear. Per the germline V gene, CDR1 is MGHDK and CDR2 is SYGVNS. V lost 1 base and J 0 bases, leaving 7 bases between the germline ends. The CDR3 is made up of 16 amino acids.

The chain recombines TRBV10-1 with TRBJ2-3, with D possibly matching TRBD2 (5 bases). Trimming pared 4 bases from V and 4 bases from J, leaving 12 bases between. Looked up from germline, CDR1 is WNHNN and CDR2 is SYGVQD (reference sequence). CDR3 size: 14 residues. The DNA for the CDR3 is TGCGCCAGCAGTGGAGCTAGCACGGCAGATACGCAGTATTTT. It translates to CASSGASTADTQYF.

This sequence joins TRBV4-1 and TRBJ2-1, with 7 bases matching TRBD2. The CDR3 contains 15 residues. J was trimmed by 8 bases and V by 5 bases; bases with no gene match: 12. Germline CDR1 and CDR2: MGHRA and YSYEKL. In nucleotides, the CDR3 is TGCGCCAGCAGCGACCTAGCGGTGATACTTGATGAGCAGTTCTTC. Translation gives CASSDLAVILDEQFF.

V and J are TRBV10-1 and TRBJ1-1; 11 bases agree with TRBD1. Germline values: CDR1 WNHNN, CDR2 SYGVQD (reference sequence). Losses at the gene ends were 7 bases for V and 5 bases for J; bases not matched to a gene: 9. The CDR3 runs to 15 residues. The chain's CDR3 is CASTPDRGRGTEAFF. The CDR3 region has the DNA TGCGCCAGCACCCCGGACAGGGGGCGAGGTACTGAAGCTTTCTTT.

The chain uses TRBV18 and TRBJ2-5, with 8 bases fitting TRBD1. CDR3 size: 15 residues. V was pared by 3 bases and J by 0 bases, with 3 bases of the junction left unmatched. The V gene's germline CDR1 is KGHSH and CDR2 LQKENI. This CDR3 is CASSPLTGDQETQYF. The CDR3 nucleotides read TGTGCCAGCTCACCCTTGACAGGGGACCAAGAGACCCAGTACTTC. Supplemented by reference TRBV18 and TRBJ2-5, the full variable domain reads NAGVMQNPRHLVRRRGQEARLRCSPMKGHSHVYWYRQLPEEGLKFMVYLQKENIIDESGMPKERFSAEFPKEGPSILRIQQVVRGDSAAYFCASSPLTGDQETQYFGPGTRLLVL.